This TCR beta chain stems from a study of cytomegalovirus exposure and HLA in healthy donors. Study-wide results and limits: When presence/absence was analysed, sequencing depth was taken to be roughly uniform across donors. Productive status was seen about 90% or about 30% of the time for most TCR beta V segments in an earlier analysis. V- and J-gene trimming of TCR beta was linked (in a later analysis) to a missense DCLRE1C variant.

As for this clone: Its matching antigen is unknown.

Amplification used 60 Vbeta primers and 13 Jbeta primers. Assay used: immunoSEQ multiplex PCR; TCRdb lists only in-frame clones, some missing. Of roughly 170,000 clones listed, 80% to 90% are singletons. Sequencing input: PBMCs. The sequence was collected from a girl aged 10-17 years in good health and CMV-seropositive.

CDR3 protein: CASSSDRDNYNEQFF. The CDR3 region has the DNA TGTGCCAGCAGCTCCGACCGGGACAACTACAATGAGCAGTTCTTC. The rearrangement joins TRBV11-1 to TRBJ2-1; D may be TRBD1 (6 bases). CDR3 length: 15 residues. CDR1 and CDR2 (germline): SGHAT, FQDESV (reference sequence). Trimming removed 4 bases from V and 3 bases from J, with 13 bases in between. Variable domain in full (rest from reference TRBV11-1 and TRBJ2-1): EAEVAQSPRYKITEKSQAVAFWCDPISGHATLYWYRQILGQGPELLVQFQDESVVDDSQLPKDRFSAERLKGVDSTLKIQPAELGDSAMYLCASSSDRDNYNEQFFGPGTRLTVL.